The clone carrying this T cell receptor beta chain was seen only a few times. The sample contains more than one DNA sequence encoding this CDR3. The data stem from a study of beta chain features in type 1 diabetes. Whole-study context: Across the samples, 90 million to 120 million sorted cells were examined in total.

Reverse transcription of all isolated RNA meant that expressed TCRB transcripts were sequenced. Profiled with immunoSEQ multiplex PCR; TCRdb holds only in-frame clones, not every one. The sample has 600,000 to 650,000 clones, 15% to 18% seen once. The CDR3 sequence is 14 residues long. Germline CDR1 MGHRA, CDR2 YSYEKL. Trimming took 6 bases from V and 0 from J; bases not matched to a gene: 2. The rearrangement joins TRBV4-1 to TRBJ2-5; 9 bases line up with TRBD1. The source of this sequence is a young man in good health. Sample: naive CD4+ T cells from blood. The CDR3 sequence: CASSHRGHQETQYF. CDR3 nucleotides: TGCGCCAGCAGTCACAGGGGGCACCAAGAGACCCAGTACTTC.